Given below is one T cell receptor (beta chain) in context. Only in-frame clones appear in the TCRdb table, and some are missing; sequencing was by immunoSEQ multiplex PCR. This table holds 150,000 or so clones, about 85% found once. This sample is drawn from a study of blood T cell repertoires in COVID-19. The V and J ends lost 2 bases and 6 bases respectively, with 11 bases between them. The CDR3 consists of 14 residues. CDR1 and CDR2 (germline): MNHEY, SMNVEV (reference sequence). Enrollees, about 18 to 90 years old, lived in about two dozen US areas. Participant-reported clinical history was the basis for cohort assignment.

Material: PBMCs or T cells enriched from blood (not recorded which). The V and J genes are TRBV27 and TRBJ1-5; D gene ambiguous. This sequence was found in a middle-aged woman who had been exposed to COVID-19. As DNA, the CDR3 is TGTGCCAGCAGTTTAGGAGGGATGGGTCAGCCCCAGCATTTT. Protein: CASSLGGMGQPQHF.